This record concerns one T cell receptor beta chain sequence. Its matching antigen is unknown. The entry originates in a study of T cells after posttransplantation cyclophosphamide. Germline-derived CDR1 and CDR2 are MDHEN and SYDVKM. CDR3 size: 12 residues. V lost 5 bases and J lost 12, with 16 bases in between. Notes on the study in general: Tissue-infiltrating T cells from skin or gut overlapped little with blood T cells. Later blood repertoires were often dominated by clones from the donor CD8+ memory compartment. After PTCy, TRB diversity resembled that of CNI/methotrexate controls.

Assay used: immunoSEQ multiplex PCR; TCRdb lists only in-frame clones, some missing. The profile shows tens of thousands of clones, about 86% of them singletons. The V gene is TRBV28, the J gene TRBJ2-5; perhaps TRBD2 as D (5 bases). This receptor was identified in a man aged 30 to 45 with a blood cancer, CMV-positive, and with a related stem cell donor. The sample was PBMCs. The CDR3: CASSTWKLGEYF. The CDR3 DNA sequence: TGTGCCAGCAGTACCTGGAAGTTGGGAGAGTACTTC.